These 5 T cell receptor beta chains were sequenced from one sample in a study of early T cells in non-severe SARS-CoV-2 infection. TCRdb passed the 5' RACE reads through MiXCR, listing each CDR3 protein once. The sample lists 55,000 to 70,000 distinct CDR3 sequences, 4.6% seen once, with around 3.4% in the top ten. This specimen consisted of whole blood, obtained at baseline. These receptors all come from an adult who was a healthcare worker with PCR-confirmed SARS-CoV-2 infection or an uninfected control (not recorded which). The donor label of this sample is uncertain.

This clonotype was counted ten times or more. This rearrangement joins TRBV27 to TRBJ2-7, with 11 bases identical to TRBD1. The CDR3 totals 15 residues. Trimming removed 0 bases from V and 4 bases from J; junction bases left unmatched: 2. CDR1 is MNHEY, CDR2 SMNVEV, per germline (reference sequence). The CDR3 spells CASSLSGTGGYEQYF. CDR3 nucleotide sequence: TGTGCCAGCAGTTTATCGGGGACAGGGGGTTACGAGCAGTACTTC.

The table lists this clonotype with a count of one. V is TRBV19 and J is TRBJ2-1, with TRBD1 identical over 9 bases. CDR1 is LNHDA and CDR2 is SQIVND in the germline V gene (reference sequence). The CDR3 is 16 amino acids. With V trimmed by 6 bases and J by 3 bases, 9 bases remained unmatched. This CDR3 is CASSPRTGDFYNEQFF. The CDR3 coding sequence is TGTGCCAGTAGCCCCAGGACAGGGGATTTCTACAATGAGCAGTTCTTC.

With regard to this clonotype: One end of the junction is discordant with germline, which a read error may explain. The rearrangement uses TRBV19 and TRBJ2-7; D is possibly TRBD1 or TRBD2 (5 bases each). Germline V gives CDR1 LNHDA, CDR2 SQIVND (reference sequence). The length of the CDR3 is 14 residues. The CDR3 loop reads CASSMGRGPYKQYF. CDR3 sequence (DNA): TGTGCCAGTAGTATGGGACGTGGGCCCTACAAGCAGTACTTC.

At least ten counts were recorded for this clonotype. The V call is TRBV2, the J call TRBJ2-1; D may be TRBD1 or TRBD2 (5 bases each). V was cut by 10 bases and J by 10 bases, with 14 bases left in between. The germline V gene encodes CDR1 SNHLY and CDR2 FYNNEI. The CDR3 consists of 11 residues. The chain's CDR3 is CATLSGQEQFF. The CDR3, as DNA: TGTGCCACCCTTTCGGGGCAAGAGCAGTTCTTC.

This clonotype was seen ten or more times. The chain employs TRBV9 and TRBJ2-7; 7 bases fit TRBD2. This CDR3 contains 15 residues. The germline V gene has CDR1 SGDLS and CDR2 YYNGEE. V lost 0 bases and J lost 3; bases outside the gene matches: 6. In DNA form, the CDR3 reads TGTGCCAGCAGCGTAGGGGTAGCGGGCCTCTACGAGCAGTACTTC. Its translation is CASSVGVAGLYEQYF.